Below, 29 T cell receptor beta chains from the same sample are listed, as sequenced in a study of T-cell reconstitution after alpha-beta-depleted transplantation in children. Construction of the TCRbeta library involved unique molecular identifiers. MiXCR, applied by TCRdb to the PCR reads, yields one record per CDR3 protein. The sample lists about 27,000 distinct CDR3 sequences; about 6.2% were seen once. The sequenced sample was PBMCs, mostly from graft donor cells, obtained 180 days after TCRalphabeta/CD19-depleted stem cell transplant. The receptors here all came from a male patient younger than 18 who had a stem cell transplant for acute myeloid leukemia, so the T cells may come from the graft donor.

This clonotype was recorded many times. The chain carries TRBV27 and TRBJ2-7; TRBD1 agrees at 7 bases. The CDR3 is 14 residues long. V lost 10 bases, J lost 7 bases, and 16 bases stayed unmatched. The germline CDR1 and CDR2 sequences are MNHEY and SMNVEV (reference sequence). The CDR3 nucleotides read TGTGCCATTCAGAGGACAGGCCTACTTGGAGAGCAGTACTTC. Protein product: CAIQRTGLLGEQYF.

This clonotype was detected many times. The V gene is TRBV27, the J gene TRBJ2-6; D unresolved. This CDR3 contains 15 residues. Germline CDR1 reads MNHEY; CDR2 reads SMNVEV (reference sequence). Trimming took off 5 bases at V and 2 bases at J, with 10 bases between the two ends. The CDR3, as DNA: TGTGCCAGCAGTCCCCAAGTCGCTGGGGCCAACGTCCTGACTTTC. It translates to CASSPQVAGANVLTF.

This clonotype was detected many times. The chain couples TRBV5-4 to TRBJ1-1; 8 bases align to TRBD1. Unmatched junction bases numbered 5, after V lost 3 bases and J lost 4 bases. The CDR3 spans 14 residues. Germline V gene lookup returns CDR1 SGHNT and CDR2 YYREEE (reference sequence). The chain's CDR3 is CASSSPTGGTEAFF. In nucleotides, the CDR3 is TGTGCCAGCAGCTCCCCCACAGGGGGCACTGAAGCTTTCTTT.

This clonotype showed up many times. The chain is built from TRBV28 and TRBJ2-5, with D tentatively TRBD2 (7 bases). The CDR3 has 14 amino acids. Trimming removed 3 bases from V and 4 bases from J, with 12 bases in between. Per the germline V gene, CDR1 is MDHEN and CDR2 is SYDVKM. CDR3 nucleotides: TGTGCCAGCAGTTTTATGGGGGGGCGAGAGACCCAGTACTTC. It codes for CASSFMGGRETQYF.

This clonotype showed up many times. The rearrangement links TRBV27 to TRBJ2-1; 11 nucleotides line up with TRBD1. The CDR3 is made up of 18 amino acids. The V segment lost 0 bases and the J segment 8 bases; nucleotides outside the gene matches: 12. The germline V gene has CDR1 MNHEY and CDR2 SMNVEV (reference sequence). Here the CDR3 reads CASSLSHPGQGVNDEQFF. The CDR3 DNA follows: TGTGCCAGCAGTTTATCGCATCCGGGACAGGGGGTAAACGATGAGCAGTTCTTC.

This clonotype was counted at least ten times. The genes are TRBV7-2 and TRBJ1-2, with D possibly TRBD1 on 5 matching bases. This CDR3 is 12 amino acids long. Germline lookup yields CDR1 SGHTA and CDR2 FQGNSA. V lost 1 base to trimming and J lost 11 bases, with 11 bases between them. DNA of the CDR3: TGTGCCAGCAGCTTAGTAGATGGACAATACACCTTC. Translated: CASSLVDGQYTF.

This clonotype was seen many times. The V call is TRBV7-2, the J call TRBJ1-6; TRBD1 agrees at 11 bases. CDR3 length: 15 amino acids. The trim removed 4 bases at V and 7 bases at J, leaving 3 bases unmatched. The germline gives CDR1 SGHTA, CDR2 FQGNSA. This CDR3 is CASSSGTGGNSPLHF. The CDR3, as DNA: TGTGCCAGCAGCTCGGGGACAGGGGGGAATTCACCCCTCCACTTT.

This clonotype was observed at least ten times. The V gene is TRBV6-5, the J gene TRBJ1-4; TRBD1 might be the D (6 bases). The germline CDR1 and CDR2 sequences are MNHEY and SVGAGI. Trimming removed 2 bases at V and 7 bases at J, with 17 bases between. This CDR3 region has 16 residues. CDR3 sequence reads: CASSYATRQASEKLFF. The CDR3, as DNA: TGTGCCAGCAGTTACGCGACACGACAGGCCTCTGAAAAACTGTTTTTT.

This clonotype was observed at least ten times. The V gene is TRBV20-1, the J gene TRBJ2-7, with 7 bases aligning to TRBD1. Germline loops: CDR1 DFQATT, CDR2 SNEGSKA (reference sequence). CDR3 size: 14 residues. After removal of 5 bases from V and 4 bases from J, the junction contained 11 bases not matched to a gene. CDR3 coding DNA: TGCAGTGCTCGACAGGGCTCGCTGGAATACGAGCAGTACTTC. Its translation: CSARQGSLEYEQYF.

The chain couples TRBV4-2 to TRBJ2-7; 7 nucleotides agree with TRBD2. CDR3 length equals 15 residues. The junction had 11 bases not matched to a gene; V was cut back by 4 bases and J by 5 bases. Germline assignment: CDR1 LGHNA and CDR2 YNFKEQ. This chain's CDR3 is CASSLPGGEAHEQYF. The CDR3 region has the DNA TGTGCCAGCAGCCTCCCGGGGGGTGAGGCCCACGAGCAGTACTTC.

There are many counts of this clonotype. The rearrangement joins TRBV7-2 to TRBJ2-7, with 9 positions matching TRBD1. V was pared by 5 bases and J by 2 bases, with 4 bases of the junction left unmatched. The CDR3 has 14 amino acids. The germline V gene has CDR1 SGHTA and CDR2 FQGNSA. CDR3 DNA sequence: TGTGCCAGCAGCCCGGACAGGGGACCCTACGAGCAGTACTTC. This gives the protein CASSPDRGPYEQYF.

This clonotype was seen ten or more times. CDR3 sequence: CATRYSLNTEAFF. CDR3 DNA: TGCGCCACCCGTTATTCCTTGAACACTGAAGCTTTCTTT. V is TRBV5-1 and J is TRBJ1-1, with unresolved D. The CDR3 runs to 13 residues. With 9 bases removed from V and 0 bases from J, the gap between germline ends came to 12 bases. In germline, CDR1 is SGHRS, CDR2 YFSETQ.

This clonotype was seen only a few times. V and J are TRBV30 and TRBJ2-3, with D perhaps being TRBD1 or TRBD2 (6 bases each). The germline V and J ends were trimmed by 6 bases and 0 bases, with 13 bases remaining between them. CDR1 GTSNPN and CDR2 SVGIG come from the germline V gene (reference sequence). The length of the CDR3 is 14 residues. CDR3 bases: TGTGCCTGCCGGGGGCGGACTAGCACAGATACGCAGTATTTT. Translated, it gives CACRGRTSTDTQYF.

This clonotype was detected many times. CDR3 sequence reads: CASSRTSGNTNEQFF. CDR3 bases: TGTGCCAGCAGCCGCACTAGCGGGAATACCAATGAGCAGTTCTTC. The chain has TRBV7-9 and TRBJ2-1, with 10 bases identical to TRBD2. V trimming: 5 bases; J trimming: 6 bases; junction bases outside the gene matches: 7. CDR1 SEHNR and CDR2 FQNEAQ come from the germline V gene (reference sequence). The CDR3 is 15 amino acids.

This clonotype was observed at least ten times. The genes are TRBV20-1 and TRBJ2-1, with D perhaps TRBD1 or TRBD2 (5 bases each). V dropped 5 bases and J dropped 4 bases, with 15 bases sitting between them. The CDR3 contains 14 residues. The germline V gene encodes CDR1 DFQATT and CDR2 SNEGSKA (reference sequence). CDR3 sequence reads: CSASGTRVYNEQFF. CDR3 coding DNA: TGCAGTGCTTCCGGGACCCGGGTGTACAATGAGCAGTTCTTC.

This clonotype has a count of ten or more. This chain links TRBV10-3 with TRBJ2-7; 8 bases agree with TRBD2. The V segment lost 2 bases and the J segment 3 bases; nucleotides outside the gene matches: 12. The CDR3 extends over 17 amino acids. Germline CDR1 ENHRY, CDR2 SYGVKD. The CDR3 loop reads CAISELKGSGGYYEQYF. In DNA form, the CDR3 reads TGTGCCATCAGTGAGCTGAAGGGAAGCGGGGGATACTACGAGCAGTACTTC.

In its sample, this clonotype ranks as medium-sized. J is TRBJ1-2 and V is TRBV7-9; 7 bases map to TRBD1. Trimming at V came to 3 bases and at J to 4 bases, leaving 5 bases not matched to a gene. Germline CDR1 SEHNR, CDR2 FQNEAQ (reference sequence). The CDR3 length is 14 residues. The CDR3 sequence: CASSLEGTAYGYTF. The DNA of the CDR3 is TGTGCCAGCAGCTTGGAAGGGACAGCCTATGGCTACACCTTC.

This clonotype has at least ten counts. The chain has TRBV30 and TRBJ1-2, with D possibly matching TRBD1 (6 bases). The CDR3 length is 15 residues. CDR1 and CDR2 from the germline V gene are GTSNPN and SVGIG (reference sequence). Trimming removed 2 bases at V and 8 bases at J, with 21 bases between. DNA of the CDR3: TGTGCCTGGAGTTTTTACGGGGGGCGAACCGCCGGCTACACCTTC. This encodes CAWSFYGGRTAGYTF.

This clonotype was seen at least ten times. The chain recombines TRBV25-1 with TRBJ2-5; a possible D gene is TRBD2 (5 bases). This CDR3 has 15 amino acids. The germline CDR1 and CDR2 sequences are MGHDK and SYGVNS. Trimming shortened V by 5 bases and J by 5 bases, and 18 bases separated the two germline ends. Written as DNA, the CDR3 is TGTGCCAGCAGTTCCGGGGAAGTATTAGGCGAGACCCAGTACTTC. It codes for CASSSGEVLGETQYF. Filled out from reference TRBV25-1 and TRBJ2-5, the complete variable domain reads EADIYQTPRYLVIGTGKKITLECSQTMGHDKMYWYQQDPGMELHLIHYSYGVNSTEKGDLSSESTVSRIRTEHFPLTLESARPSHTSQYLCASSSGEVLGETQYFGPGTRLLVL.

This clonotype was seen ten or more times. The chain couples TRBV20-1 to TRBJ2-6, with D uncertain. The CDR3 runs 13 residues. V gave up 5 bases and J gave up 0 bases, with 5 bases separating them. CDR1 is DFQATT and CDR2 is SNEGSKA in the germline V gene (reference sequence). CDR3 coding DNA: TGCAGTGCTCAATACTCTGGGGCCAACGTCCTGACTTTC. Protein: CSAQYSGANVLTF.

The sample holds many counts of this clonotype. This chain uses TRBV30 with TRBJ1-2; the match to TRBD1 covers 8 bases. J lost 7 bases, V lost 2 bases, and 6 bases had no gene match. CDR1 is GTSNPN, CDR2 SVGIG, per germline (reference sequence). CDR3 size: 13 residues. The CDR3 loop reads CAWSPDRDSGYTF. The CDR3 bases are TGTGCCTGGAGTCCGGACAGGGATAGTGGCTACACCTTC. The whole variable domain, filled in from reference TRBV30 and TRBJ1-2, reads SQTIHQWPATLVQPVGSPLSLECTVEGTSNPNLYWYRQAAGRGLQLLFYSVGIGQISSEVPQNLSASRPQDRQFILSSKKLLLSDSGFYLCAWSPDRDSGYTFGSGTRLTVV.

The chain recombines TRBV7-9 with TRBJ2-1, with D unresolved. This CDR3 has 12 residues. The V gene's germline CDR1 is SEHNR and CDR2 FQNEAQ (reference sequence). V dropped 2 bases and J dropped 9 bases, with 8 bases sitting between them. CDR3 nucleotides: TGTGCCAGCAGCTTAATCGATTCTGAGCAGTTCTTC. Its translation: CASSLIDSEQFF.

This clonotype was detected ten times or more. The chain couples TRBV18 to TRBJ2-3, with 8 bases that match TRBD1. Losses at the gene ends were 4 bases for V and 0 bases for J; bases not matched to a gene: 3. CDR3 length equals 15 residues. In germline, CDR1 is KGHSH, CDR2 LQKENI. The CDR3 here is CASSLRTGSTDTQYF. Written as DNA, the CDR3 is TGTGCCAGCTCACTTCGGACAGGGAGCACAGATACGCAGTATTTT.

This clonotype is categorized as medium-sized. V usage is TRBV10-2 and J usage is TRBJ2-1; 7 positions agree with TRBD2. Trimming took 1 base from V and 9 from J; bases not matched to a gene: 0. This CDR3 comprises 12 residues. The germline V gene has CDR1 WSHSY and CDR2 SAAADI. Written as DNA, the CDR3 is TGCGCCAGCAGTGAGTGGACTAGTGAGCAGTTCTTC. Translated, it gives CASSEWTSEQFF.

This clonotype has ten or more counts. The CDR3 region has the DNA TGTGCCAGCTCAACAGGGACGGCGAACACTGAAGCTTTCTTT. It yields the protein CASSTGTANTEAFF. This rearrangement joins TRBV18 to TRBJ1-1; D is perhaps TRBD1 (6 bases). Trimming took 5 bases from V and 1 from J, leaving 11 bases between them. There are 14 residues in the CDR3. Germline CDR1 is KGHSH and CDR2 is LQKENI. The full variable domain, its missing parts supplied by reference TRBV18 and TRBJ1-1, is NAGVMQNPRHLVRRRGQEARLRCSPMKGHSHVYWYRQLPEEGLKFMVYLQKENIIDESGMPKERFSAEFPKEGPSILRIQQVVRGDSAAYFCASSTGTANTEAFFGQGTRLTVV.

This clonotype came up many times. CDR3 DNA: TGTGCCAGCAGCCAAGATGGGACAGGCACAGATACGCAGTATTTT. As protein: CASSQDGTGTDTQYF. This chain uses TRBV3-1 with TRBJ2-3, with 7 bases fitting TRBD1. CDR1 and CDR2 from the germline V gene are LGHDT and YNNKEL (reference sequence). Trimming removed 0 bases from V and 1 base from J; junction bases left unmatched: 1. The CDR3 is made up of 15 amino acids.

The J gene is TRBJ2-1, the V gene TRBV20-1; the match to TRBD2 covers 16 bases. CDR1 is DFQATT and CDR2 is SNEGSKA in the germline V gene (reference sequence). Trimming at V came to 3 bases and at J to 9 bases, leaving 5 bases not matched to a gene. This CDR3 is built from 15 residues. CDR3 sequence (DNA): TGCAGTGCTAGGGGACTAGCGGGGGGGTTGTCTGAGCAGTTCTTC. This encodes CSARGLAGGLSEQFF.

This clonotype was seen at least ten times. The CDR3 loop reads CASSQGPSVQANTEAFF. Written as DNA, the CDR3 is TGTGCCAGCAGCCAAGGTCCGAGCGTACAGGCGAACACTGAAGCTTTCTTT. The chain is built from TRBV3-1 and TRBJ1-1; D possibly corresponds to TRBD1 (5 bases). Germline CDR1 LGHDT, CDR2 YNNKEL (reference sequence). Trimming cost V 1 base and J 1 base, with 16 bases left between them. This CDR3 spans 17 amino acids.

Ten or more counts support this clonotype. In DNA form, the CDR3 reads TGCGCCAGCAGGGCGGAGAATTCACCCCTCCACTTT. Translation: CASRAENSPLHF. The chain employs TRBV5-1 and TRBJ1-6, with no clear D. Trimming removed 5 bases at V and 7 bases at J, with 7 bases between. This CDR3 region has 12 residues. CDR1 is SGHRS and CDR2 is YFSETQ in the germline V gene.